This T cell receptor (beta chain) originates from a study of vaccination effects on CD4 cells after COVID-19 (dated by TCRdb to the early 2020s). About the full investigation: To identify antigen-specific CD4+ T cell clonotypes by their expansion, the ViraFEST assay first stimulated PBMC with viral peptide pools and then applied TCR sequencing. Across the study, the median time from the second dose to post-vaccine sampling was 72 days (range 14 to 241). A few million PBMC per well were cultured with around 10 ug/ml peptides in IMDM containing 5% human AB serum, about 9 IU/ml IL-2 and gentamicin. In both COVID-19 convalescent patients and infection-naive vaccine recipients, the study compared SARS-CoV-2 spike-specific CD4+ TCR repertoires from before mRNA vaccination with those from after it. The full study included roughly 10 COVID-19 convalescent patients and several SARS-CoV-2-naive healthy vaccine recipients. Cultures from other donors in the study were sequenced with the Oncomine TCR Beta short-read assay on an Illumina iSeq 100.

After more than nine days of culture, CD4+ T cells were isolated with the EasySep CD4+ T cell isolation kit. Each participant received two doses of an mRNA SARS-CoV-2 vaccine, either BNT162b2 or mRNA-1273. Healthy vaccine recipients had no prior SARS-CoV-2 infection, confirmed by negative nucleocapsid antibodies before and after vaccination. On days 3 and 7, half of the culture medium was replaced with fresh IL-2-containing medium. Unless noted otherwise, every peptide stimulation condition was grown in triplicate wells. Using Ficoll-Paque Plus gradient centrifugation, PBMC were separated from whole blood and then either used fresh or cryopreserved at -140C. The QIAamp micro DNA kit was used to extract genomic DNA from the cultured CD4+ T cells. The method was the immunoSEQ multiplex PCR assay. DNA from the CD4+ T cells that had been cultured and isolated underwent TCR beta CDR3 sequencing. The original methods were these. Non-productive TCR sequences were removed, reads were trimmed to the CDR3 region, and CDR3s of at least 7 amino acids were retained. The MANAFEST web app was used to pick out antigen-specific clonotypes by comparing their expansion in peptide wells with that in reference cultures. To count as positive, a clone had to show expansion at FDR<0.05 compared with the reference and with all other wells, an odds ratio above 5, and a frequency above 0.1% in two replicate wells. Clonotypes significantly expanded in SARS-CoV-2 spike wells and in at least one common cold coronavirus spike condition were defined as cross-reactive. Using the stringdist R package, CDR3 similarity was measured by Levenshtein distance, and unrooted trees were constructed with ape in R 3.6.1. Drawn from immuneACCESS, this table holds only the in-frame rearrangements with V and J called that TCRdb kept. Clones are partly lost; checked studies trace under half to an unresolved V gene and leave the rest unexplained. V and J calls plus clone size are reproduced from that table; the DNA served to infer D and trimming. In all, the sample holds 60,000 to 80,000 clones, and roughly 81% of those were seen once. The ten largest make up 2.2% of the sample.

This clone was found a few times. The target of this receptor is not known. The input lacks base qualities; no much larger clone sits a single base away. What the research found in general, with its limitations: Among healthy vaccine recipients, nearly all vaccine-induced clones were SARS-CoV-2 mono-reactive, and just 1 of 255 was cross-reactive with common cold coronaviruses. The study was limited by a small number of convalescent patients and lacked early post-infection timepoints. Both infection-induced and vaccine-induced clones contracted markedly at late post-vaccination timepoints, which is consistent with waning T cell responses.

The germline V gene specifies SNHLY as CDR1 and FYNNEI as CDR2. The CDR3 runs 15 residues from the cysteine to the phenylalanine. CDR3 DNA only is kept here, 45 bases in frame from base 1. Trimming at the junction amounts to 6 bases on V and 0 bases on J, and the germline ends lie 11 bases apart. The TCR was taken from a human donor who received a COVID-19 vaccine. The source was CD4+ T cells from PBMCs cultured without peptide, collected after COVID-19 vaccination. This chain is built from TRBV2 and TRBJ2-2; no D gene can be assigned with confidence. The sequence in DNA is TGTGCCAGCAGGTCCATTGGGACGAACACCGGGGAGCTGTTTTTT. It specifies CASRSIGTNTGELFF.